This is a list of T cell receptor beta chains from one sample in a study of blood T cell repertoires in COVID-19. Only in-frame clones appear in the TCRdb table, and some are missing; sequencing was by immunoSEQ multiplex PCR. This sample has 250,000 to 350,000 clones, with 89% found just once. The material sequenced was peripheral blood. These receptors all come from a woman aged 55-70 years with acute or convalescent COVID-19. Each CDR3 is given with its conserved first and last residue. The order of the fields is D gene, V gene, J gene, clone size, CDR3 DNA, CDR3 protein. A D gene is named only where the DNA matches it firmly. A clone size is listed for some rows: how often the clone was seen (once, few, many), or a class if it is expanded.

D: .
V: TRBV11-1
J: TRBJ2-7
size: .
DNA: TGTGCCAGCAGCTTCGGCGGGGCGAGCTCCTACGAGCAGTACTTC
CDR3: CASSFGGASSYEQYF

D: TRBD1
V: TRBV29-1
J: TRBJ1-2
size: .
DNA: TGCAGCTCCTGGACAGGCGGTGGCTACACCTTC
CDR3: CSSWTGGGYTF

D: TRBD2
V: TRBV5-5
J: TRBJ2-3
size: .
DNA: TGTGCCAGCAGCCTCGCCAGGACTAGCGGTACAGATACGCAGTATTTT
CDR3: CASSLARTSGTDTQYF

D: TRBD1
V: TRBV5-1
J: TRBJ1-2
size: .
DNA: TGCGCCAGCAGCCTGACAGGGAGGTATGGCTACACCTTC
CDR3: CASSLTGRYGYTF

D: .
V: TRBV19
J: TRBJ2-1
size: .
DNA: TGTGCCAGTGGGCGGGCCCTATACAATGAGCAGTTCTTC
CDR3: CASGRALYNEQFF

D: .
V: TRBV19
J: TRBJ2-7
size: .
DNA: TGTGCCAGTACCATAAATCTCGGGGACTACGAGCAGTACTTC
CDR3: CASTINLGDYEQYF

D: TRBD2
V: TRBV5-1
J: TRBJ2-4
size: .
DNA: TGCGCCAGCAGCTTGAAGTCTAGCGGACTCCTACTGGGGAACATTCAGTACTTC
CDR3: CASSLKSSGLLLGNIQYF

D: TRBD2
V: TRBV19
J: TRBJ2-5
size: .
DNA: TGTGCCAGTGCCCTCGTTGTAGCGGGGAGGCAAGAGACCCAGTACTTC
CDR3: CASALVVAGRQETQYF

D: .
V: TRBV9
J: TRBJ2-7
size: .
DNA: TGTGCCAGCAGCGTAAACAGCGGAATGATCTCCTACGAGCAGTACTTC
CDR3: CASSVNSGMISYEQYF

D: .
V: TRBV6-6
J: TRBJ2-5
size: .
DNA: TGTGCCAGCAGTGCGAGGGCCCAAGAGACCCAGTACTTC
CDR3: CASSARAQETQYF

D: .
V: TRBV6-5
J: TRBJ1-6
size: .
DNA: TGTGCCAGCAGTTACCCGGACGGCGGAGGAAGTTCACCCCTCCACTTT
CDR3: CASSYPDGGGSSPLHF

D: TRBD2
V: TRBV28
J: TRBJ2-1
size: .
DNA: TGTGCCAGCAGTCCGATCCCCTTCGCGGGAGGCATGAATGAGCAGTTCTTC
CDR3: CASSPIPFAGGMNEQFF

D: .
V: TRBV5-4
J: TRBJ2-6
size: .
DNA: TGTGCCAGCAGCTCTCCCTTACGGGGGGGGGCCAACGTCCTGACTTTC
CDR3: CASSSPLRGGANVLTF

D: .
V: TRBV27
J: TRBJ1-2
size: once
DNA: TGTGCCAGCAGTTTGCGGGCTAGCGACTATGGCTACACCTTC
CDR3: CASSLRASDYGYTF

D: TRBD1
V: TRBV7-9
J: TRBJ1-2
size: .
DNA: TGTGCCAGCAGCCTGCCGGGACAGGGACGCGAAGGCTACACCTTC
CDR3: CASSLPGQGREGYTF

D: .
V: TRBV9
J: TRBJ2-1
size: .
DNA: TGTGCCAGCAGCGCCCTATACAATGAGCAGTTCTTC
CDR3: CASSALYNEQFF

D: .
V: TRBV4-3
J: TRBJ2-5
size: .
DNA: TGCGCCAGCAGCCAAGAACAGGCCCAAGAGACCCAGTACTTC
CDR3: CASSQEQAQETQYF

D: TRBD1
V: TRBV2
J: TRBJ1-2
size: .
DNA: TGTGCCAGTGACAGGGGGGAGTCTGGCTACACCTTC
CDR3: CASDRGESGYTF

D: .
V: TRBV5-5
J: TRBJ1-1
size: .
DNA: TGTGCCAGCAGCCCACTCATTTGGAAGAAAACAGTTAACACTGAAGCTTTCTTT
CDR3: CASSPLIWKKTVNTEAFF

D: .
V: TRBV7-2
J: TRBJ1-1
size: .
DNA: TGTGCCAGCAGCTTAGCATTCGGGGGGCATACTGAAGCTTTCTTT
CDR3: CASSLAFGGHTEAFF

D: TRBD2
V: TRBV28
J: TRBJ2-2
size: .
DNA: TGTGCCAGCAGTCGGGGACTAGCGGGGGGGAACACCGGGGAGCTGTTTTTT
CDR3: CASSRGLAGGNTGELFF

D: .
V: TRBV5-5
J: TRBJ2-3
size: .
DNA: TGTGCCAGCAGCCCGGAGAATACGCAGTATTTT
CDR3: CASSPENTQYF

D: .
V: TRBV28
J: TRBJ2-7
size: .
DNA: TGTGCCAGCAGTTTTCAGACCCGACTGGTCGAGCAGTACTTC
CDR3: CASSFQTRLVEQYF

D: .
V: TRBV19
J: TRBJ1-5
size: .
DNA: TGTGCCAGTAGTTATGGGGTGGGAGGTCAGCCCCAGCATTTT
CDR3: CASSYGVGGQPQHF

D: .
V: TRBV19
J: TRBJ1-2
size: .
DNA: TGTGCCAGTAGAGGGACTGATTATGGCTACACCTTC
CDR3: CASRGTDYGYTF

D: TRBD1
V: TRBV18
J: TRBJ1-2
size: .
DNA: TGTGCCAGCTCACCAGACAGGGGAGGCTATGGCTACACCTTC
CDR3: CASSPDRGGYGYTF

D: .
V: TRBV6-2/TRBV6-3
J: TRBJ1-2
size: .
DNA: TGTGCCAGCAGTAAGTTAAGGACAGATTCTGGCTACACCTTC
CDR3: CASSKLRTDSGYTF

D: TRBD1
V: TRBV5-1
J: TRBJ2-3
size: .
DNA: TGCGCCAGCAGCTTGGGAGGACAGGCTCTCACAGATACGCAGTATTTT
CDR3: CASSLGGQALTDTQYF

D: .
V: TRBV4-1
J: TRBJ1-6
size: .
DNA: TGCGCCAGCAGCCCCCCGGGGGGGGGCCAGGGTTCACCCCTCCACTTT
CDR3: CASSPPGGGQGSPLHF

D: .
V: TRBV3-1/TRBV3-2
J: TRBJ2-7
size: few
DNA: TGTGCCAGCAGCCACCGGTCTGGCAGGGGTCGGTCCGAGCAGTACTTC
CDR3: CASSHRSGRGRSEQYF

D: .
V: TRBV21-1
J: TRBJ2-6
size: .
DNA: TGTGCCAGCAGTCCAGGGCATACTGGGGCCAACGTCCTGACTTTC
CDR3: CASSPGHTGANVLTF

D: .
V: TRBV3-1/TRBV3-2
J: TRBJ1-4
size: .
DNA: TGTGCCAGCAGCCGGCGGGACTACGGGGATGAAAAACTGTTTTTT
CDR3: CASSRRDYGDEKLFF

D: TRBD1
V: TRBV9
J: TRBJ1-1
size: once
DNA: TGTGCCAGCAGCGTAGCCGGTGGACAGGGGCCGAACACTGAAGCTTTCTTT
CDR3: CASSVAGGQGPNTEAFF

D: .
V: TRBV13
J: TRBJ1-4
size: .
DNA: TGTGCCAGCAGCCAGAGACGGGGTAAGAATGAAAAACTGTTTTTT
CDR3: CASSQRRGKNEKLFF

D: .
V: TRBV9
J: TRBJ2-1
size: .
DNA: TGTGCCAGCAGCGTTAGCCGCTCGCCGTACAATGAGCAGTTCTTC
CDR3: CASSVSRSPYNEQFF

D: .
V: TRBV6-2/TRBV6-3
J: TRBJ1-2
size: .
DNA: TGTGCCAGCAGTTCGAACAGCTATGGCTACACCTTC
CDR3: CASSSNSYGYTF

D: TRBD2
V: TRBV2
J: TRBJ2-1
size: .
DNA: TGTGCCAGCAGCCCTATAAGGGGACTAGCGGCCCCGATCTTC
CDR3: CASSPIRGLAAPIF

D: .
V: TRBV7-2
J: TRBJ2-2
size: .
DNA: TGTGCCAGCACCAGGGGGGTGGGCACCGGGGAGCTGTTTTTT
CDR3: CASTRGVGTGELFF

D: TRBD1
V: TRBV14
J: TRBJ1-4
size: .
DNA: TGTGCCAGGGAGCCAGGGGGGACTAATGAAAAACTGTTTTTT
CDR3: CAREPGGTNEKLFF

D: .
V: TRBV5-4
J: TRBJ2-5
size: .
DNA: TGTGCCAGCAGCCCTGCCGCAGGGGAGACCCAGTACTTC
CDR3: CASSPAAGETQYF

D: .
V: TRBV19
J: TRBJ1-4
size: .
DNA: TGTGCCAGTAGTATAGGAGGATCAACTAATGAAAAACTGTTTTTT
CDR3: CASSIGGSTNEKLFF

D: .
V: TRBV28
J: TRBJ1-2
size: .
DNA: TGTGCCAGCAGCTACATGTGGGGGGGTGATGGCTACACCTTC
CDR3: CASSYMWGGDGYTF

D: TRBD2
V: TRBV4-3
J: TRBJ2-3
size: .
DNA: TGCGCCAGCAGCCAAGAAACCCCAGGGTTCGCGGGAGGCCACCCCGGGGATACGCAGTATTTT
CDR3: CASSQETPGFAGGHPGDTQYF

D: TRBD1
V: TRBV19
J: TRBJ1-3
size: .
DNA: TGTGCCAGTAGTGGGGACAGCTCTGGAAACACCATATATTTT
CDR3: CASSGDSSGNTIYF

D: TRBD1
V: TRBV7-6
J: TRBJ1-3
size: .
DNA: TGTGCCAGCAGCCCCAATACAGGGGAGGCCTTCCCTGGAAACACCATATATTTT
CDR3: CASSPNTGEAFPGNTIYF

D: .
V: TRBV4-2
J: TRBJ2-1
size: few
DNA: TGTGCCAGCAGCCAAGATCCGAGCGGTACCTACAATGAGCAGTTCTTC
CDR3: CASSQDPSGTYNEQFF

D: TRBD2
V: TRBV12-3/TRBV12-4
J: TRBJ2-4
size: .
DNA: TGTGCCAGCACCCGGGGGGGACTTTCCATTCAGTACTTC
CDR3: CASTRGGLSIQYF

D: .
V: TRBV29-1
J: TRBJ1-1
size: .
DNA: TGCAGCGTATATAACCCCATCTATCCCCTGAACACTGAAGCTTTCTTT
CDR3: CSVYNPIYPLNTEAFF

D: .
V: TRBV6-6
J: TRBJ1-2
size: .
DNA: TGTGCCAGCAGGCAAGCCCTCATAGAAGGCTACACCTTC
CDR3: CASRQALIEGYTF

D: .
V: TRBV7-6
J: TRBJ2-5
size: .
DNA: TGTGCCAGCAGCTTAGGCCAGGGGGGCCCAGGAACCCAGTACTTC
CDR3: CASSLGQGGPGTQYF

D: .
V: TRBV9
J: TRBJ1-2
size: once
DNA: TGTGCCAGCAGCGTAGCGGTCAGAGGGCACTATGGCTACACCTTC
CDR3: CASSVAVRGHYGYTF

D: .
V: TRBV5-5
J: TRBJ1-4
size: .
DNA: TGTGCCAGCAGCTCCATAGCAACTAATGAAAAACTGTTTTTT
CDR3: CASSSIATNEKLFF

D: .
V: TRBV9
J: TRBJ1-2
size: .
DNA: TGTGCCAGCAGCGTAGGAAGGGGAAACTATGGCTACACCTTC
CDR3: CASSVGRGNYGYTF

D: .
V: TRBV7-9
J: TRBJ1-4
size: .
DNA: TGTGCCAGCAGCCCGACCGAGGGCGTTAATGAAAAACTGTTTTTT
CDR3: CASSPTEGVNEKLFF